A single sample is the source of the 5 T cell receptor beta chains below, sequenced in a study of T cell changes during pregnancy in multiple sclerosis. This table comes from immunoSEQ multiplex PCR, and its TCRdb copy is limited to in-frame clones, with some not included. The repertoire holds tens of thousands of clones, 90% seen once, with 3% in the top ten. The specimen comprised CD8+ T cells from peripheral blood mononuclear cells, sampled before pregnancy. The receptors here all came from a female donor with multiple sclerosis, enrolled in a pregnancy study.

The genes are TRBV6-1 and TRBJ2-5, with a weak D call TRBD1 (6 bases). This CDR3 is built from 16 residues. CDR1 is MNHNS, CDR2 SASEGT, per germline. V was cut by 1 base and J by 0 bases, with 12 bases left in between. The CDR3 coding sequence is TGTGCCAGCAGTGAAGACAGGGTCCTATACCAAGAGACCCAGTACTTC. Encoded protein: CASSEDRVLYQETQYF.

The V call is TRBV7-6, the J call TRBJ2-7; TRBD2 matches at 15 bases. The CDR3 is made up of 15 amino acids. Germline loops: CDR1 SGHVS, CDR2 FNYEAQ. The V gene end was trimmed by 5 bases and the J gene end by 6 bases; junction bases not matched to a gene: 5. CDR3 DNA sequence: TGTGCCAGCAGCGGGGGACTAGCGGGGGGCAGCGAGCAGTACTTC. Encoded protein: CASSGGLAGGSEQYF.

The chain joins TRBV9 to TRBJ2-5; TRBD1 agrees at 8 bases. This CDR3 comprises 16 residues. Looked up from germline, CDR1 is SGDLS and CDR2 is YYNGEE. The V segment lost 3 bases and the J segment 4 bases; nucleotides outside the gene matches: 11. The CDR3 region is CASSAEGYRGSETQYF. For the CDR3, the DNA is TGTGCCAGCAGCGCGGAAGGGTACAGGGGGTCAGAGACCCAGTACTTC.

This chain uses TRBV2 with TRBJ1-1, with 10 bases lining up with TRBD1. V lost 4 bases, J lost 5 bases, and 13 bases stayed unmatched. CDR3 length: 17 amino acids. Germline CDR1 is SNHLY and CDR2 is FYNNEI. The CDR3 sequence: CASSVYFGQGGRTEAFF. For the CDR3, the DNA is TGTGCCAGCAGTGTGTACTTCGGACAGGGGGGGAGGACTGAAGCTTTCTTT.

This sequence joins TRBV21-1 and TRBJ2-7; the DNA was not compared with TRBD1, the D call given in the table. TRBV21-1 is a known pseudogene. The length of the CDR3 is 15 residues. The CDR3 nucleotides read TGTGCCAGCAACTACCGGGACAGGGAAACCTACGAGCAGTACTTC. This codes for CASNYRDRETYEQYF.